The 8 T cell receptor beta chains below were found in one sample sequenced in a study of blood T cell repertoires in COVID-19. Profiling relied on immunoSEQ multiplex PCR, and the TCRdb table lists in-frame clones only, not all of them. The data show 80,000 or so clones, 75% to 85% seen once. Material for sequencing was peripheral blood. These receptors were obtained from a woman in her 70s with acute or convalescent COVID-19.

A single count supports this clone. The rearrangement links TRBV24-1 to TRBJ2-5; TRBD1 agrees at 9 bases. The CDR3 contains 17 residues. CDR1 KGHDR and CDR2 SFDVKD come from the germline V gene. J was trimmed by 4 bases and V by 2 bases; bases with no gene match: 10. CDR3 region: CATSDWGTGLVGETQYF. The CDR3 DNA follows: TGTGCCACCAGTGATTGGGGGACAGGGCTGGTGGGAGAGACCCAGTACTTC.

This clone was found a few times. The chain couples TRBV15 to TRBJ2-7, with D unresolved. The germline V gene has CDR1 LNHNV and CDR2 YYDKDF (reference sequence). The CDR3 is 12 amino acids. V gave up 1 base and J gave up 5 bases, with 6 bases separating them. CDR3 sequence (DNA): TGTGCCACCAGCAGAGGCTCGGACGAGCAGTACTTC. Protein product: CATSRGSDEQYF.

The V gene is TRBV6-2 or TRBV6-3, the J gene TRBJ1-5; D remains unclear. V was cut by 1 base and J by 3 bases, with 7 bases left in between. CDR1 MNHEY and CDR2 SVGEGT come from the germline V gene. The CDR3 covers 14 residues. In DNA form, the CDR3 reads TGTGCCAGCAGTTACTTGAGGGTCAATCAGCCCCAGCATTTT. It codes for CASSYLRVNQPQHF.

This clone was detected once. The CDR3 region has the DNA TGCGCCAGCAGCCAAGGACAGGGGTCTTTTCACTCTGGAAACACCATATATTTT. It yields the protein CASSQGQGSFHSGNTIYF. The rearrangement links TRBV4-1 to TRBJ1-3; 8 bases map to TRBD1. Germline lookup yields CDR1 MGHRA and CDR2 YSYEKL. The length of the CDR3 is 18 residues. Trimming at V came to 1 base and at J to 0 bases, leaving 8 bases not matched to a gene.

Details on this clone: Other DNA sequences in the same sample also yield this CDR3. This chain uses TRBV6-6 with TRBJ2-2; perhaps TRBD1 as D (6 bases). Trimming removed 4 bases from V and 4 bases from J, with 10 bases in between. The length of the CDR3 is 14 residues. Germline V gene lookup returns CDR1 MNHNY and CDR2 SVGAGI (reference sequence). CDR3 DNA: TGTGCCAGCAGTTCCAGCAGGGGCACCGGGGAGCTGTTTTTT. Protein sequence: CASSSSRGTGELFF.

The rearrangement uses TRBV18 and TRBJ2-7; D perhaps matches TRBD1 (6 bases). The germline V gene has CDR1 KGHSH and CDR2 LQKENI. The CDR3 contains 15 residues. V was cut by 3 bases and J by 3 bases, with 15 bases left in between. CDR3 bases: TGTGCCAGCTCACCGTCTTCGTCAGGGGTCTACGAGCAGTACTTC. This codes for CASSPSSSGVYEQYF.

V usage is TRBV29-1 and J usage is TRBJ1-2; 10 bases agree with TRBD1. CDR1 is SQVTM and CDR2 is ANQGSEA in the germline V gene. With 5 bases clipped from V and 5 bases from J, the junction kept 5 bases outside the gene matches. This CDR3 has 13 residues. The CDR3 DNA is TGCAGCGTTCGGGACAGGGGTGGGTATGGCTACACCTTC. Translating it yields CSVRDRGGYGYTF.

This chain joins TRBV7-8 and TRBJ2-1; 10 bases fit TRBD2. V was pared by 1 base and J by 6 bases, with 3 bases of the junction left unmatched. Germline lookup yields CDR1 SGHVS and CDR2 FQNEAQ. The CDR3 runs 15 residues. For the CDR3, the DNA is TGTGCCAGCAGCTTAGGGGGACTAGCGTCCAATGAGCAGTTCTTC. It specifies CASSLGGLASNEQFF.